The 14 T cell receptor beta chains listed next were all sequenced from one sample in a study of radiotherapy plus CTLA-4 blockade in lung cancer. TCRdb keeps only in-frame clones here, not all; method: immunoSEQ multiplex PCR. The table includes more than 95,000 clones, roughly 79% detected once. Sequenced here: peripheral blood, sampled from a patient treated with radiotherapy plus ipilimumab. The receptors come from a human donor with non-small cell lung cancer who had a partial response to radiotherapy plus ipilimumab. Some clones in this sample may be carry-over from other donors' samples.

This clone was counted a single time. In DNA form, the CDR3 reads TGTGCCAGCAGTGGAGGGGAGGGTAGAAATCAGCCCCAGCATTTT. Translation gives CASSGGEGRNQPQHF. The chain recombines TRBV2 with TRBJ1-5; possibly TRBD1 for D (5 bases). CDR3 length: 15 residues. V dropped 4 bases and J dropped 4 bases, with 14 bases sitting between them. Germline V gene data show CDR1 as SNHLY and CDR2 as FYNNEI. The full variable domain, rest sourced from reference TRBV2 and TRBJ1-5, is EPEVTQTPSHQVTQMGQEVILRCVPISNHLYFYWYRQILGQKVEFLVSFYNNEISEKSEIFDDQFSVERPDGSNFTLKIRSTKLEDSAMYFCASSGGEGRNQPQHFGDGTRLSIL.

The gene calls are TRBV5-1 and TRBJ2-1; 10 bases map to TRBD2. After removal of 5 bases from V and 7 bases from J, the junction contained 3 bases not matched to a gene. The CDR3 loop spans 13 amino acids. Germline V CDR1 and CDR2: SGHRS, YFSETQ. CDR3 nucleotides: TGCGCCAGCAGTGCTAGCGGGAGAAATGAGCAGTTCTTC. This encodes CASSASGRNEQFF.

This sequence joins TRBV29-1 and TRBJ1-2; the D gene is possibly TRBD1 (5 bases). The CDR3 runs 14 residues. Germline loops: CDR1 SQVTM, CDR2 ANQGSEA. Trimming removed 6 bases from V and 5 bases from J, with 19 bases in between. CDR3 sequence: CSVGTQRVGYGYTF. The CDR3 DNA sequence: TGCAGCGTAGGGACCCAGCGGGTGGGTTATGGCTACACCTTC.

A single count supports this clone. This sequence joins TRBV7-9 and TRBJ1-2; no clear D. The CDR3 covers 14 residues. V lost 1 base, J lost 8 bases, and 14 bases lay in between. Germline V lookup: CDR1 SEHNR, CDR2 FQNEAQ (reference sequence). The CDR3 region has the DNA TGTGCCAGCAGCTTAGATATCGGGTCTGGAGGCTACACCTTC. Translation: CASSLDIGSGGYTF.

This clone was counted only a few times. This sequence joins TRBV6-4 and TRBJ1-1; D may be TRBD1 (6 bases). The germline CDR1 and CDR2 sequences are MRHNA and SNTAGT. The CDR3 has 15 residues. Trimming took 7 bases from V and 6 from J, leaving 21 bases between them. In DNA, the CDR3 is TGTGCCAGCAACGAACAACAGGGTGGATTCCCTGAAGCTTTCTTT. Protein sequence: CASNEQQGGFPEAFF.

The gene calls are TRBV6-1 and TRBJ1-6; 8 bases are a match to TRBD1. J was trimmed by 7 bases and V by 3 bases; bases with no gene match: 5. The CDR3 extends over 15 amino acids. Germline loops: CDR1 MNHNS, CDR2 SASEGT. CDR3 coding DNA: TGTGCCAGCAGTGATCTTAGGGACAGGAATTCACCCCTCCACTTT. Protein: CASSDLRDRNSPLHF.

The rearrangement joins TRBV30 to TRBJ1-1, with 8 bases that match TRBD1. The germline V gene encodes CDR1 GTSNPN and CDR2 SVGIG (reference sequence). J lost 4 bases, V lost 3 bases, and 4 bases had no gene match. This CDR3 comprises 13 residues. This chain's CDR3 is CAWSRGPRTEAFF. The CDR3 DNA reads TGTGCCTGGAGCAGGGGGCCCCGCACTGAAGCTTTCTTT.

This clone appeared a few times. V and J are TRBV7-6 and TRBJ1-3; TRBD1 agrees at 9 bases. The CDR3 totals 15 residues. CDR1 and CDR2 (germline): SGHVS, FNYEAQ. After removal of 4 bases from V and 4 bases from J, the junction contained 5 bases not matched to a gene. The CDR3 here is CASSSRQGGGNTIYF. CDR3 DNA sequence: TGTGCCAGCAGCTCACGACAGGGGGGAGGAAACACCATATATTTT.

The rearrangement joins TRBV19 to TRBJ1-1, with D unclear. V was trimmed by 6 bases and J by 4 bases, leaving 12 bases between them. The CDR3 totals 13 residues. The germline gives CDR1 LNHDA, CDR2 SQIVND (reference sequence). This CDR3 reads CASRTTRSTEAFF. Written as DNA, the CDR3 is TGTGCCAGTAGGACGACGAGGAGCACTGAAGCTTTCTTT.

The chain employs TRBV6-6 and TRBJ1-2; D unresolved. The CDR3 consists of 13 residues. V was trimmed by 2 bases and J by 4 bases, leaving 8 bases between them. Germline CDR1 MNHNY, CDR2 SVGAGI (reference sequence). The CDR3 spells CASSYAESYGYTF. The CDR3 DNA is TGTGCCAGCAGTTACGCCGAGAGCTATGGCTACACCTTC.

The chain uses TRBV29-1 and TRBJ2-1, with 9 positions matching TRBD2. Trimming took 7 bases from V and 5 from J; bases not matched to a gene: 6. The germline V gene encodes CDR1 SQVTM and CDR2 ANQGSEA. The CDR3 runs 13 residues. The CDR3 sequence: CSGSSGGDNEQFF. The CDR3 DNA sequence: TGCAGCGGTAGTAGCGGGGGAGACAATGAGCAGTTCTTC.

V gene TRBV6-1 combines with J gene TRBJ2-7, with D maybe TRBD1 (5 bases). The V and J ends lost 7 bases and 6 bases respectively, with 16 bases between them. The CDR3 has 13 residues. Germline V gives CDR1 MNHNS, CDR2 SASEGT. The DNA of the CDR3 is TGTGCCAGCAAAGCAGGGCCATCATCCGAGCAGTACTTC. Its translation is CASKAGPSSEQYF.

This clone was seen a few times. The chain is built from TRBV5-1 and TRBJ2-5, with a tentative D call TRBD2 (5 bases). The CDR3 loop spans 15 amino acids. CDR1 SGHRS and CDR2 YFSETQ come from the germline V gene. V lost 4 bases and J lost 5, with 18 bases in between. CDR3 residues: CASSPRTSEAETQYF. DNA for the CDR3: TGCGCCAGCAGCCCCCGGACTTCGGAGGCGGAGACCCAGTACTTC. The whole variable domain, remainder taken from reference TRBV5-1 and TRBJ2-5, is KAGVTQTPRYLIKTRGQQVTLSCSPISGHRSVSWYQQTPGQGLQFLFEYFSETQRNKGNFPGRFSGRQFSNSRSEMNVSTLELGDSALYLCASSPRTSEAETQYFGPGTRLLVL.

The chain carries TRBV6-1 and TRBJ2-5, with no clear D. CDR3 length equals 14 residues. Germline V CDR1 and CDR2: MNHNS, SASEGT. The V gene lost 10 bases and the J gene lost 4 bases, with 19 bases spanning the gap. The CDR3 here is CATRGSLGLETQYF. CDR3 DNA sequence: TGTGCCACCCGCGGCAGTTTAGGTTTAGAGACCCAGTACTTC.